Below, 27 T cell receptor beta chains from the same sample are listed, as sequenced in a study of blood T cell repertoires in COVID-19. The assay was immunoSEQ multiplex PCR, and TCRdb's table has in-frame clones only and misses some. The table lists about 150,000 clones, roughly three quarters of them singletons, with 4% to 5% in the top ten. The specimen sequenced was peripheral blood. Receptors originate from a woman aged 65 to 85 with COVID-19, enrolled during active disease.

This sequence joins TRBV4-2 and TRBJ2-7; 9 nucleotides agree with TRBD1. The CDR3 spans 14 residues. V dropped 1 base and J dropped 3; count of bases not matched to a gene: 1. Germline assignment: CDR1 LGHNA and CDR2 YNFKEQ. The CDR3 bases are TGTGCCAGCAGCCAAGTGGGACAGGGCTACGAGCAGTACTTC. This codes for CASSQVGQGYEQYF.

The table lists this clone with a count of one. The rearrangement links TRBV5-5 to TRBJ1-1; unclear D gene. The CDR3 covers 12 residues. Germline CDR1 and CDR2: SGHKS and YYEKEE (reference sequence). Trimming took 0 bases from V and 11 from J, leaving 11 bases between them. The CDR3 DNA reads TGTGCCAGCAGCTTGGATCGGACTAGGGCTTTCTTT. It codes for CASSLDRTRAFF.

The chain joins TRBV5-6 to TRBJ1-1, with D tentatively TRBD1 (5 bases). Germline-derived CDR1 and CDR2 are SGHDT and YYEEEE. The germline V and J ends were trimmed by 5 bases and 1 base, with 12 bases remaining between them. This CDR3 is built from 14 residues. The CDR3 protein is CASSPGLRNTEAFF. The CDR3 DNA follows: TGTGCCAGCAGTCCGGGACTCCGGAACACTGAAGCTTTCTTT.

With respect to this clone: The same CDR3 arises from other DNA sequences in this sample as well. The chain combines TRBV5-1 with TRBJ2-2, with 14 bases matching TRBD2. Germline V lookup: CDR1 SGHRS, CDR2 YFSETQ. Germline trimming cut 4 bases from V and 5 bases from J; bases unmatched to any gene: 4. The CDR3 covers 16 residues. CDR3: CASSPGTSGGTGELFF. In DNA form, the CDR3 reads TGCGCCAGCAGCCCCGGGACTAGCGGGGGAACCGGGGAGCTGTTTTTT.

The chain couples TRBV9 to TRBJ1-6, with D possibly being TRBD1 (6 bases). CDR3 size: 14 residues. CDR1 is SGDLS, CDR2 YYNGEE, per germline. Trimming stripped 0 bases from V and 10 bases from J, with 11 bases between. The CDR3 loop reads CASSVGGLGSPLHF. The DNA of the CDR3 is TGTGCCAGCAGCGTAGGGGGGCTTGGGTCACCCCTCCACTTT.

The CDR3 reads CASSPGGSAPEAFF. The CDR3 DNA sequence: TGTGCCAGCAGCCCTGGGGGGAGTGCCCCTGAAGCTTTCTTT. V gene TRBV7-9 combines with J gene TRBJ1-1; maybe TRBD1 (5 bases). The CDR3 length is 14 residues. Trimming took 5 bases from V and 6 from J, leaving 16 bases between them. Germline assignment: CDR1 SEHNR and CDR2 FQNEAQ (reference sequence).

V usage is TRBV5-1 and J usage is TRBJ2-5; TRBD2 agrees at 16 bases. Trimming removed 0 bases from V and 4 bases from J; junction bases left unmatched: 6. The V gene's germline CDR1 is SGHRS and CDR2 YFSETQ. CDR3 length: 18 residues. The CDR3 here is CASSLAGTSGGAGETQYF. In DNA form, the CDR3 reads TGCGCCAGCAGCTTGGCCGGGACTAGCGGGGGGGCCGGAGAGACCCAGTACTTC. Full variable domain (outside the CDR3, taken from reference TRBV5-1 and TRBJ2-5): KAGVTQTPRYLIKTRGQQVTLSCSPISGHRSVSWYQQTPGQGLQFLFEYFSETQRNKGNFPGRFSGRQFSNSRSEMNVSTLELGDSALYLCASSLAGTSGGAGETQYFGPGTRLLVL.

The chain recombines TRBV19 with TRBJ1-1, with 9 bases fitting TRBD1. This CDR3 is 16 amino acids long. V gave up 6 bases and J gave up 3 bases; unmatched junction bases: 11. Germline assignment: CDR1 LNHDA and CDR2 SQIVND (reference sequence). CDR3 protein: CASSPSQGAGDTEAFF. In nucleotides, the CDR3 is TGTGCCAGTAGCCCTTCACAGGGGGCAGGGGACACTGAAGCTTTCTTT.

This clone was seen only once. CDR3 loop: CATSRGGPGSYGYTF. CDR3 DNA sequence: TGTGCCACCAGCAGAGGAGGCCCTGGGAGCTATGGCTACACCTTC. The V call is TRBV15, the J call TRBJ1-2; D remains unclear. The CDR3 covers 15 residues. Germline assignment: CDR1 LNHNV and CDR2 YYDKDF (reference sequence). V lost 1 base, J lost 4 bases, and 13 bases lay in between.

The chain couples TRBV4-1 to TRBJ2-5; 9 bases line up with TRBD2. The V and J ends lost 1 base and 1 base, in that order; junction bases with no gene match: 4. Germline V gene sequence: CDR1 MGHRA, CDR2 YSYEKL. The CDR3 extends over 16 amino acids. The CDR3, as DNA: TGCGCCAGCAGCCAAGGGGCTAGCGGGGCCCAAGAGACCCAGTACTTC. Translated: CASSQGASGAQETQYF.

This clone was seen only once. The chain links TRBV7-9 to TRBJ2-1; D possibly corresponds to TRBD1 (6 bases). This CDR3 is built from 17 residues. V shed 1 base and J shed 4 bases, with 17 bases lying between them. CDR1 SEHNR and CDR2 FQNEAQ come from the germline V gene (reference sequence). CDR3 sequence: CASSLVRGTGRYNEQFF. CDR3 coding DNA: TGTGCCAGCAGCTTAGTGAGGGGCACAGGGCGGTACAATGAGCAGTTCTTC.

This clone was observed a single time. The chain has TRBV24-1 and TRBJ2-4; perhaps TRBD2 as D (6 bases). Trimming stripped 5 bases from V and 8 bases from J, with 15 bases between. The CDR3 totals 14 residues. CDR1 is KGHDR, CDR2 SFDVKD, per germline. The CDR3, as DNA: TGTGCCACCAGTGCCCGGGGGTTAGAGTACATTCAGTACTTC. Protein sequence: CATSARGLEYIQYF.

J is TRBJ2-3 and V is TRBV20-1; D gene unclear. The CDR3 covers 14 residues. V lost 5 bases to trimming and J lost 0 bases, with 12 bases between them. Germline assignment: CDR1 DFQATT and CDR2 SNEGSKA (reference sequence). CDR3 amino acids: CSARGRLSTDTQYF. DNA of the CDR3: TGCAGTGCTCGTGGGCGGCTGAGCACAGATACGCAGTATTTT.

This clone was seen only a few times. The chain links TRBV9 to TRBJ1-2; D might be TRBD1 (5 bases). Per germline, CDR1 SGDLS and CDR2 YYNGEE. V was cut by 1 base and J by 1 base, with 5 bases left in between. The CDR3 runs to 13 residues. The CDR3, as DNA: TGTGCCAGCAGCGTACAGGGTAACTATGGCTACACCTTC. The encoded protein is CASSVQGNYGYTF.

The chain couples TRBV7-8 to TRBJ1-5; D gene ambiguous. The ends were cut back, 5 bases at V and 15 bases at J, with 14 bases in the middle. The germline gives CDR1 SGHVS, CDR2 FQNEAQ. CDR3 length: 11 amino acids. CDR3 sequence (DNA): TGTGCCAGCAGCGTCGGACTGTCTCTGCATTTT. This codes for CASSVGLSLHF.

The rearrangement uses TRBV6-2 or TRBV6-3 and TRBJ2-3; 9 positions agree with TRBD2. The CDR3 is 20 amino acids. J was trimmed by 0 bases and V by 5 bases; bases with no gene match: 18. The germline V gene encodes CDR1 MNHEY and CDR2 SVGEGT. As DNA, the CDR3 is TGTGCCAGCAGTCCCAAGACAATTTGGTTAGCGGGGGCCAGCACAGATACGCAGTATTTT. Translating it yields CASSPKTIWLAGASTDTQYF.

V gene TRBV19 combines with J gene TRBJ1-1; 8 bases are shared with TRBD1. This CDR3 is built from 13 residues. Germline values: CDR1 LNHDA, CDR2 SQIVND (reference sequence). V lost 2 bases to trimming and J lost 8 bases; unmatched junction nucleotides: 4. CDR3 sequence (DNA): TGTGCCAGTAGTATAAAACAGGGGGGAGAAGCTTTCTTT. This encodes CASSIKQGGEAFF.

At least ten counts were recorded for this clone. The genes are TRBV7-9 and TRBJ1-1; 7 positions agree with TRBD1. Germline CDR1 reads SEHNR; CDR2 reads FQNEAQ (reference sequence). The CDR3 extends over 13 amino acids. The V segment lost 2 bases and the J segment 11 bases; nucleotides outside the gene matches: 8. The CDR3, as DNA: TGTGCCAGCAGCTTAACGGACAGGTGGGAGGCTTTCTTT. Translation gives CASSLTDRWEAFF. Combining the CDR3 with reference TRBV7-9 and TRBJ1-1 gives the whole variable domain DTGVSQNPRHKITKRGQNVTFRCDPISEHNRLYWYRQTLGQGPEFLTYFQNEAQLEKSRLLSDRFSAERPKGSFSTLEIQRTEQGDSAMYLCASSLTDRWEAFFGQGTRLTVV.

This clone was found once. The gene calls are TRBV5-5 and TRBJ1-5; perhaps TRBD1 as D (5 bases). This CDR3 region has 15 residues. CDR1 SGHKS and CDR2 YYEKEE come from the germline V gene (reference sequence). V gave up 3 bases and J gave up 6 bases, with 16 bases separating them. The CDR3 sequence: CASSWGGGVSQPQHF. The CDR3 nucleotides are TGTGCCAGCAGCTGGGGCGGAGGGGTGAGTCAGCCCCAGCATTTT.

The chain is built from TRBV27 and TRBJ2-2; perhaps TRBD2 as D (6 bases). Trimming shortened V by 1 base and J by 10 bases, and 22 bases separated the two germline ends. The germline V gene has CDR1 MNHEY and CDR2 SMNVEV (reference sequence). The CDR3 spans 17 residues. CDR3 residues: CASSLYGSGVGGKELFF. The CDR3 DNA sequence: TGTGCCAGCAGTTTATATGGTTCGGGGGTGGGCGGAAAGGAGCTGTTTTTT.

This rearrangement joins TRBV27 to TRBJ2-7, with D maybe TRBD1 (6 bases). CDR3 length equals 16 residues. V was cut by 0 bases and J by 0 bases, with 12 bases left in between. Per the germline V gene, CDR1 is MNHEY and CDR2 is SMNVEV (reference sequence). The CDR3 DNA reads TGTGCCAGCAGTTTATCTCGGACAGTGGCCTCCTACGAGCAGTACTTC. The encoded protein is CASSLSRTVASYEQYF.

J is TRBJ1-2 and V is TRBV6-5; no firm D call. Germline CDR1 and CDR2: MNHEY and SVGAGI. V was trimmed by 7 bases and J by 2 bases, leaving 8 bases between them. This CDR3 has 12 amino acids. Written as DNA, the CDR3 is TGTGCCAGCACACCAGAAAACTATGGCTACACCTTC. Its protein is CASTPENYGYTF.

The table lists this clone with a few counts. This chain uses TRBV3-1 (or the pseudogene TRBV3-2) with TRBJ1-1, with 11 bases matching TRBD1. V gave up 4 bases and J gave up 5 bases; unmatched junction bases: 9. CDR1 and CDR2 (germline): LGHDT, YNNKEL (reference sequence). This CDR3 region has 16 residues. The CDR3, as DNA: TGTGCCAGCAGCCCCGGGACAGGGGGGCTAGGGACTGAAGCTTTCTTT. Residues: CASSPGTGGLGTEAFF.

The rearrangement joins TRBV2 to TRBJ2-7, with 10 bases fitting TRBD1. V lost 6 bases and J lost 3; bases outside the gene matches: 17. The germline gives CDR1 SNHLY, CDR2 FYNNEI. This CDR3 region has 18 residues. CDR3 nucleotides: TGTGCCAGCAGGCAGACAGGGGGCTTTTATATGGGGGACTACGAGCAGTACTTC. This translates into CASRQTGGFYMGDYEQYF.

The chain has TRBV7-2 and TRBJ1-1; no clear D. There are 14 residues in the CDR3. V lost 5 bases and J 5 bases, leaving 15 bases between the germline ends. The germline V gene encodes CDR1 SGHTA and CDR2 FQGNSA. The CDR3 protein is CASSQGPAGTEAFF. CDR3 nucleotide sequence: TGTGCCAGCAGCCAAGGTCCGGCGGGGACTGAAGCTTTCTTT.

The rearrangement joins TRBV27 to TRBJ2-3, with TRBD1 matching over 9 bases. Germline CDR1 is MNHEY and CDR2 is SMNVEV (reference sequence). The J segment lost 3 bases and the V segment lost 4 bases, leaving 2 bases of the junction unmatched. There are 14 residues in the CDR3. CDR3 DNA: TGTGCCAGCAGTTCGGGACAGGGTACAGATACGCAGTATTTT. Its translation is CASSSGQGTDTQYF.

This clone has more than one count but fewer than ten. The V call is TRBV7-2, the J call TRBJ2-7; 8 bases map to TRBD2. V was pared by 10 bases and J by 4 bases, with 12 bases of the junction left unmatched. The length of the CDR3 is 14 residues. Per the germline V gene, CDR1 is SGHTA and CDR2 is FQGNSA. In DNA form, the CDR3 reads TGTGCCACCGGGGGGGGGCCCCTCTTGTACGAGCAGTACTTC. Protein: CATGGGPLLYEQYF. Using reference TRBV7-2 and TRBJ2-7 for the parts outside the CDR3, the full variable domain is GAGVSQSPSNKVTEKGKDVELRCDPISGHTALYWYRQSLGQGLEFLIYFQGNSAPDKSGLPSDRFSAERTGGSVSTLTIQRTQQEDSAVYLCATGGGPLLYEQYFGPGTRLTVT.